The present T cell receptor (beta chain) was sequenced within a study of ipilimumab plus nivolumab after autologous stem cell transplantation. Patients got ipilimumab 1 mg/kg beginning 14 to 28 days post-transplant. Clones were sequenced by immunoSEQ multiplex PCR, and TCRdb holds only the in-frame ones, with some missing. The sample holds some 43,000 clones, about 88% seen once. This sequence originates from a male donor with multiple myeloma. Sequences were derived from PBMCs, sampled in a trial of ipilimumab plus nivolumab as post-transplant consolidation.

The CDR3 sequence is CASSPEFNEQFF. DNA of the CDR3: TGTGCCAGCTCACCGGAATTCAATGAGCAGTTCTTC. The chain recombines TRBV18 with TRBJ2-1, with D uncertain. The CDR3 has 12 residues. Trimming cost V 3 bases and J 6 bases, with 6 bases left between them. Germline V gene sequence: CDR1 KGHSH, CDR2 LQKENI.